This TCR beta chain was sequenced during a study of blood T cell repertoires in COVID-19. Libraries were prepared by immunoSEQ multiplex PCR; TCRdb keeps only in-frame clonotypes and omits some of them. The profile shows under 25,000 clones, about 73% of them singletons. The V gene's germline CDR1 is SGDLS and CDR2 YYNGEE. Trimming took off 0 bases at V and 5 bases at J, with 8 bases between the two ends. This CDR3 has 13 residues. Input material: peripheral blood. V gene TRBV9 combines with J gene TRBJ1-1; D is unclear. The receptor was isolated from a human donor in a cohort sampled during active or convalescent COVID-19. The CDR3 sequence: CASSVDSGTEAFF. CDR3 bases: TGTGCCAGCAGCGTAGACAGCGGGACTGAAGCTTTCTTT. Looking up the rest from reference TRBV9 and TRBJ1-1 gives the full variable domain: DSGVTQTPKHLITATGQRVTLRCSPRSGDLSVYWYQQSLDQGLQFLIQYYNGEERAKGNILERFSAQQFPDLHSELNLSSLELGDSALYFCASSVDSGTEAFFGQGTRLTVV.